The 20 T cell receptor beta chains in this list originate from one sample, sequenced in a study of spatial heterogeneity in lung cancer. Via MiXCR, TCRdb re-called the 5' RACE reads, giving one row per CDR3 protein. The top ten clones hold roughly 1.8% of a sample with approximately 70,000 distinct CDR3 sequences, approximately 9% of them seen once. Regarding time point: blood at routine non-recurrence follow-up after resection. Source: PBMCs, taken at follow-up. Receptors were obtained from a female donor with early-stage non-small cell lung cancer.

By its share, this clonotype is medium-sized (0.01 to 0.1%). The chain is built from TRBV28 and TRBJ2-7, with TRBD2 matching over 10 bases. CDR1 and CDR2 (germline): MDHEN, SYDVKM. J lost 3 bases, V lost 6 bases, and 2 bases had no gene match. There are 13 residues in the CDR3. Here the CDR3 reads CASRLAGGYEQYF. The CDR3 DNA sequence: TGTGCCAGCAGATTAGCGGGAGGCTACGAGCAGTACTTC.

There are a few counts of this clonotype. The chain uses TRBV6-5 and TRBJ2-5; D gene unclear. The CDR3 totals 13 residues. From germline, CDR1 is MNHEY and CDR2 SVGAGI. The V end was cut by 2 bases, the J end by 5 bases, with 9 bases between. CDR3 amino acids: CASSYGLGETQYF. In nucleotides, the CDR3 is TGTGCCAGCAGTTACGGGCTAGGGGAGACCCAGTACTTC.

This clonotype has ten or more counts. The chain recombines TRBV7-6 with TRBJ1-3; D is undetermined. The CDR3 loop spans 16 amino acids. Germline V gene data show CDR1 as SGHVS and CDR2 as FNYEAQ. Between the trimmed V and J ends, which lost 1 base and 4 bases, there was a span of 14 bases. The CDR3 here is CASSLGRIRNGNTIYF. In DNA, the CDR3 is TGTGCCAGCAGCTTAGGTCGCATAAGGAACGGAAACACCATATATTTT.

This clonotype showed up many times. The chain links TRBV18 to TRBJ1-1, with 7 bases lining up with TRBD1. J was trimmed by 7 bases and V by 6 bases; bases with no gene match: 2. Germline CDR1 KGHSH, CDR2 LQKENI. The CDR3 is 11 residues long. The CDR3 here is CASSGQVEAFF. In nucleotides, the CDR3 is TGTGCCAGCTCTGGACAGGTTGAAGCTTTCTTT.

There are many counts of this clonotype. The CDR3 loop reads CASSYASGGTDTQYF. DNA of the CDR3: TGTGCCAGCAGTTACGCCAGCGGGGGCACAGATACGCAGTATTTT. The chain employs TRBV6-6 and TRBJ2-3; 7 bases fit TRBD2. The CDR3 has 15 amino acids. The germline V gene encodes CDR1 MNHNY and CDR2 SVGAGI (reference sequence). V lost 2 bases, J lost 1 base, and 3 bases stayed unmatched.

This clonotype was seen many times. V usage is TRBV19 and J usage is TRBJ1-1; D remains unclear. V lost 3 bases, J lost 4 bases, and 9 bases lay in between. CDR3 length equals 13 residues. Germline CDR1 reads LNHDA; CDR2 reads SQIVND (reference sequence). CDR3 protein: CASSISPTTEAFF. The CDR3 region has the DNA TGTGCCAGTAGTATTAGCCCTACCACTGAAGCTTTCTTT. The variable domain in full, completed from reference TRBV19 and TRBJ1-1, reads DGGITQSPKYLFRKEGQNVTLSCEQNLNHDAMYWYRQDPGQGLRLIYYSQIVNDFQKGDIAEGYSVSREKKESFPLTVTSAQKNPTAFYLCASSISPTTEAFFGQGTRLTVV.

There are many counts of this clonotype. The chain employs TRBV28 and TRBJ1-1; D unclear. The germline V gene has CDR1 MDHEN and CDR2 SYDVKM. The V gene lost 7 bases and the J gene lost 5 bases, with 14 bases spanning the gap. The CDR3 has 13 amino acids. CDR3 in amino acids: CASTLVGGTEAFF. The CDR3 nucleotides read TGTGCCAGCACCCTTGTGGGAGGGACTGAAGCTTTCTTT.

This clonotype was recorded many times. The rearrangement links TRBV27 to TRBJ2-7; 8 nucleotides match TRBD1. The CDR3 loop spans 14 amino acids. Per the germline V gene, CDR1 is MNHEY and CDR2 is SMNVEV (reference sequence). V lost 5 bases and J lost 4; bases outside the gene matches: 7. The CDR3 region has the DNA TGTGCCAGCAGTCCTCGGACAGGGCGGTACGAGCAGTACTTC. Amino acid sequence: CASSPRTGRYEQYF.

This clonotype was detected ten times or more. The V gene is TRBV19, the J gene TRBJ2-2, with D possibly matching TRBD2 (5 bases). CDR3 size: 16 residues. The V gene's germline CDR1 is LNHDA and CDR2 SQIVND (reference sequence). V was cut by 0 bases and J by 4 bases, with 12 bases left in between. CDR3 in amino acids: CASSIDARRSTGELFF. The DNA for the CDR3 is TGTGCCAGTAGTATAGATGCTAGGAGGAGCACCGGGGAGCTGTTTTTT.

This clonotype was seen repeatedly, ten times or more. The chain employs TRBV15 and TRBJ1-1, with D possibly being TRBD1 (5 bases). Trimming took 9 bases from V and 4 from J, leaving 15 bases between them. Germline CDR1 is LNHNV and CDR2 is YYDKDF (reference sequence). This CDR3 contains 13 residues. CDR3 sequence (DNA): TGTGCCACAGATTTGGGGGTCGGCACTGAAGCTTTCTTT. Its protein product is CATDLGVGTEAFF. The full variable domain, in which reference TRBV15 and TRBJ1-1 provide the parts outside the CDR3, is DAMVIQNPRYQVTQFGKPVTLSCSQTLNHNVMYWYQQKSSQAPKLLFHYYDKDFNNEADTPDNFQSRRPNTSFCFLDIRSPGLGDTAMYLCATDLGVGTEAFFGQGTRLTVV.

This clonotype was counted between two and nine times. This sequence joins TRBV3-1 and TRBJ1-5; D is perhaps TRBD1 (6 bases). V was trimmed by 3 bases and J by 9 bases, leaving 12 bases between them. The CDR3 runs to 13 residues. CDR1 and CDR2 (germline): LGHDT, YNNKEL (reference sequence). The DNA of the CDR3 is TGTGCCAGCAGCCAGACAGGCCAGACGCCCCAGCATTTT. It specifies CASSQTGQTPQHF.

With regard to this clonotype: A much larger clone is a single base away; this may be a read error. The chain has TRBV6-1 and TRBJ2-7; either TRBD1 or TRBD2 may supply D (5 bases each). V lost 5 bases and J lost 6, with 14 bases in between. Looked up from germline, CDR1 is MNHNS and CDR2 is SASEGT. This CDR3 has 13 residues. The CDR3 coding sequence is TGTGCCAGCAGTCCGGGACCTTACTTCGAGCAGTACTTC. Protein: CASSPGPYFEQYF.

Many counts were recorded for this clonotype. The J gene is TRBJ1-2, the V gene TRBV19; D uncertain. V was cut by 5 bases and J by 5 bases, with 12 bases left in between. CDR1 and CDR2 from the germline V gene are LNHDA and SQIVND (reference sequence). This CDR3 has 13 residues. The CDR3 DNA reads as TGTGCCAGTAGTGGGTCGCCGTATTATGGCTACACCTTC. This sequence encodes CASSGSPYYGYTF. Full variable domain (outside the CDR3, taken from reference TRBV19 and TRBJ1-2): DGGITQSPKYLFRKEGQNVTLSCEQNLNHDAMYWYRQDPGQGLRLIYYSQIVNDFQKGDIAEGYSVSREKKESFPLTVTSAQKNPTAFYLCASSGSPYYGYTFGSGTRLTVV.

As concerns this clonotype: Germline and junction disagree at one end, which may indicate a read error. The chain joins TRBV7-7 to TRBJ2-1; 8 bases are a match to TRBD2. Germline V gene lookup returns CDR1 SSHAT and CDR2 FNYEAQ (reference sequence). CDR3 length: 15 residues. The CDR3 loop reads CASSPSAGGGNEQFF. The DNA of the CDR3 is TGTGCTAGCAGCCCATCCGCGGGAGGAGGCAATGAGCAGTTCTTC. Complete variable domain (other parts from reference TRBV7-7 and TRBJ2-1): GAGVSQSPRYKVTKRGQDVTLRCDPISSHATLYWYQQALGQGPEFLTYFNYEAQPDKSGLPSDRFSAERPEGSISTLTIQRTEQRDSAMYRCASSPSAGGGNEQFFGPGTRLTVL.

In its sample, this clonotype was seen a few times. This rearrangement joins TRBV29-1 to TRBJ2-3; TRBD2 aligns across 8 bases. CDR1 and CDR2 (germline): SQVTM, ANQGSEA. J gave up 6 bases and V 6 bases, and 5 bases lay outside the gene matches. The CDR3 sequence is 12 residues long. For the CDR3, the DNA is TGCAGCGTAACTAGCGGTGGGGATACGCAGTATTTT. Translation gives CSVTSGGDTQYF.

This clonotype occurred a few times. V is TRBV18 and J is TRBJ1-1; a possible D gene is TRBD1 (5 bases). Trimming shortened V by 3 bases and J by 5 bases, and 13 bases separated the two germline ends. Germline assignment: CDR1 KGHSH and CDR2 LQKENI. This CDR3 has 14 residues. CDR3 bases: TGTGCCAGCTCACCGACTAGGGGATATACTGAAGCTTTCTTT. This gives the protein CASSPTRGYTEAFF.

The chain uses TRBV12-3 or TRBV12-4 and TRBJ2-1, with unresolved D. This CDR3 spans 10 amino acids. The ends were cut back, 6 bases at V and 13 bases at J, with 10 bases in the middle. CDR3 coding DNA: TGTGCCAGCAGACTCCCCGGCCAGTTCTTC. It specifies CASRLPGQFF.

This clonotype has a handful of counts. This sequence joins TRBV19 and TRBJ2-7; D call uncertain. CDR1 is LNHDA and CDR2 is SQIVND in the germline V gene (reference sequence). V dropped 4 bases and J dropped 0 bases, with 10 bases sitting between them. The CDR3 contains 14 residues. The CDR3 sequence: CASSTVVNSYEQYF. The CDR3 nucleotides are TGTGCCAGTAGTACTGTAGTCAACTCCTACGAGCAGTACTTC.

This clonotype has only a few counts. CDR3 residues: CASSLQLQGSGANVLTF. CDR3 DNA: TGCGCCAGCAGCTTGCAATTACAGGGCTCTGGGGCCAACGTCCTGACTTTC. The J gene is TRBJ2-6, the V gene TRBV5-1, with D maybe TRBD1 (6 bases). Trimming left V 1 base short and J 0 bases short, with 11 bases between. Germline V CDR1 and CDR2: SGHRS, YFSETQ. CDR3 size: 17 residues. Supplemented by reference TRBV5-1 and TRBJ2-6, the full variable domain reads KAGVTQTPRYLIKTRGQQVTLSCSPISGHRSVSWYQQTPGQGLQFLFEYFSETQRNKGNFPGRFSGRQFSNSRSEMNVSTLELGDSALYLCASSLQLQGSGANVLTFGAGSRLTVL.

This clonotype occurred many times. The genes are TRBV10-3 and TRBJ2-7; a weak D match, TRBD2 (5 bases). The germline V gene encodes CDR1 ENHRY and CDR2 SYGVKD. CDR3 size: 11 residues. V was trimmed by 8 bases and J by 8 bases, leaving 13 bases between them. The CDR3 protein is CAIGEPQKQYF. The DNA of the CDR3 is TGTGCCATCGGGGAGCCCCAGAAGCAGTACTTC.